This is a list of T cell receptor beta chains from one sample in a study of CD8 T cells in Susac syndrome. Using its own MiXCR run on the immunoSEQ multiplex PCR reads, TCRdb lists one record per CDR3 protein. The repertoire holds almost 450,000 distinct CDR3 sequences, with around 85% as singletons. Specimen: CD8+ T cells from PBMCs. The source is a human donor with multiple sclerosis. CDR3s include the opening cysteine and the closing phenylalanine or tryptophan. D genes are given only for firm matches. Clone sizes are given selectively: once, few, many, or a class where the clone is expanded.

cdr3_length: 13; d_call: .; v_call: TRBV2; clone_size: once; j_call: TRBJ1-1; cdr3_aa: CASRGSSDAEAFF; cdr3_nt: TGTGCCAGCAGGGGGAGTTCGGACGCTGAAGCTTTCTTT
cdr3_length: 14; d_call: .; v_call: TRBV30; clone_size: .; j_call: TRBJ1-1; cdr3_aa: CAWVLRGEYTEAFF; cdr3_nt: TGTGCCTGGGTACTAAGGGGGGAATACACTGAAGCTTTCTTT
cdr3_length: 15; d_call: TRBD2; v_call: TRBV29-1; clone_size: .; j_call: TRBJ2-2; cdr3_aa: CSVSSGGLYTGELFF; cdr3_nt: TGCAGCGTTAGCAGCGGGGGGCTGTACACCGGGGAGCTGTTTTTT
cdr3_length: 15; d_call: TRBD1; v_call: TRBV27; clone_size: .; j_call: TRBJ2-2; cdr3_aa: CASSPWDSTTGELFF; cdr3_nt: TGTGCCAGCAGTCCTTGGGACAGTACCACCGGGGAGCTGTTTTTT
cdr3_length: 15; d_call: .; v_call: TRBV3-1; clone_size: .; j_call: TRBJ1-6; cdr3_aa: CASSQVRTENSPLHF; cdr3_nt: TGTGCCAGCAGCCAAGTACGGACGGAAAATTCACCCCTCCACTTT
cdr3_length: 16; d_call: TRBD2; v_call: TRBV4-2; clone_size: .; j_call: TRBJ2-7; cdr3_aa: CASSQDRAGSSYEQYF; cdr3_nt: TGTGCCAGCAGCCAAGATAGAGCGGGGTCCTCCTACGAGCAGTACTTC
cdr3_length: 14; d_call: .; v_call: TRBV7-9; clone_size: .; j_call: TRBJ1-1; cdr3_aa: CASSPVVGYTEAFF; cdr3_nt: TGTGCCAGCAGCCCCGTGGTGGGGTACACTGAAGCTTTCTTT
cdr3_length: 14; d_call: TRBD1; v_call: TRBV28; clone_size: once; j_call: TRBJ1-1; cdr3_aa: CASSQGQRRTEAFF; cdr3_nt: TGTGCCAGCAGTCAGGGACAGAGACGCACTGAAGCTTTCTTT
cdr3_length: 15; d_call: .; v_call: TRBV18; clone_size: .; j_call: TRBJ1-1; cdr3_aa: CASSPPTAMNTEAFF; cdr3_nt: TGTGCCAGCTCACCACCCACAGCAATGAACACTGAAGCTTTCTTT
cdr3_length: 20; d_call: .; v_call: TRBV11-2; clone_size: .; j_call: TRBJ2-5; cdr3_aa: CASSSHPFGAGTSSEETQYF; cdr3_nt: .
cdr3_length: 16; d_call: TRBD2; v_call: TRBV4-2; clone_size: .; j_call: TRBJ2-7; cdr3_aa: CASSQEPSGSRYEQYF; cdr3_nt: TGTGCCAGCAGCCAAGAACCCAGCGGGAGTCGATACGAGCAGTACTTC
cdr3_length: 18; d_call: .; v_call: TRBV6-2/TRBV6-3; clone_size: .; j_call: TRBJ1-5; cdr3_aa: CASSYSGVGQWNNQPQHF; cdr3_nt: TGTGCCAGCAGTTACTCGGGGGTAGGGCAGTGGAACAATCAGCCCCAGCATTTT
cdr3_length: 15; d_call: TRBD1; v_call: TRBV11-2; clone_size: .; j_call: TRBJ1-2; cdr3_aa: CASSLGFGTGDGYTF; cdr3_nt: TGTGCCAGCAGCTTAGGTTTTGGGACAGGGGATGGCTACACCTTC
cdr3_length: 15; d_call: .; v_call: TRBV29-1; clone_size: .; j_call: TRBJ2-7; cdr3_aa: CSIGGETGISYEQYF; cdr3_nt: TGCAGCATCGGAGGGGAGACAGGGATTTCCTACGAGCAGTACTTC
cdr3_length: 13; d_call: .; v_call: TRBV7-6; clone_size: few; j_call: TRBJ2-7; cdr3_aa: CASSPLVFYEQYF; cdr3_nt: TGTGCCAGCAGCCCCCTCGTCTTTTACGAGCAGTACTTC
cdr3_length: 16; d_call: TRBD1; v_call: TRBV6-4; clone_size: .; j_call: TRBJ2-2; cdr3_aa: CASSDTGQGGTGELFF; cdr3_nt: TGTGCCAGCAGTGACACTGGACAGGGGGGCACCGGGGAGCTGTTTTTT
cdr3_length: 15; d_call: TRBD2; v_call: TRBV3-1; clone_size: once; j_call: TRBJ2-7; cdr3_aa: CASSQETSVFYEQYF; cdr3_nt: TGTGCCAGCAGCCAAGAGACTAGCGTGTTCTACGAGCAGTACTTC
cdr3_length: 15; d_call: TRBD1; v_call: TRBV11-2; clone_size: .; j_call: TRBJ1-6; cdr3_aa: CASSVTGTGPQPLHF; cdr3_nt: TGTGCCAGCAGTGTCACCGGGACAGGACCCCAACCCCTCCACTTT
cdr3_length: 19; d_call: TRBD2; v_call: TRBV2; clone_size: .; j_call: TRBJ2-6; cdr3_aa: CASSERASGETGGANVLTF; cdr3_nt: TGTGCCAGCAGTGAAAGGGCTAGCGGGGAAACTGGAGGGGCCAACGTCCTGACTTTC
cdr3_length: 15; d_call: TRBD1; v_call: TRBV19; clone_size: .; j_call: TRBJ1-2; cdr3_aa: CASRPKDRGWRGYTF; cdr3_nt: TGTGCCAGTCGACCGAAAGACAGGGGTTGGCGTGGCTACACCTTC
cdr3_length: 14; d_call: .; v_call: TRBV12-3/TRBV12-4; clone_size: .; j_call: TRBJ2-3; cdr3_aa: CASSWGLDTDTQYF; cdr3_nt: TGTGCCAGCTCTTGGGGGCTAGACACAGATACGCAGTATTTT
cdr3_length: 14; d_call: TRBD1; v_call: TRBV25-1; clone_size: once; j_call: TRBJ1-2; cdr3_aa: CASSIQGAPDGYTF; cdr3_nt: TGTGCCAGCAGTATCCAGGGGGCGCCGGATGGCTACACCTTC
cdr3_length: 15; d_call: .; v_call: TRBV20-1; clone_size: .; j_call: TRBJ2-7; cdr3_aa: CSARDHRVDPYEQYF; cdr3_nt: TGCAGTGCTAGAGATCACAGGGTAGATCCGTACGAGCAGTACTTC
cdr3_length: 13; d_call: .; v_call: TRBV6-5; clone_size: .; j_call: TRBJ1-1; cdr3_aa: CASSYSPSTEAFF; cdr3_nt: TGTGCCAGCAGTTACTCCCCCAGCACTGAAGCTTTCTTT
cdr3_length: 13; d_call: .; v_call: TRBV27; clone_size: .; j_call: TRBJ2-1; cdr3_aa: CASSLTHYNEQFF; cdr3_nt: TGTGCCAGCAGTTTAACACACTACAATGAGCAGTTCTTC
cdr3_length: 14; d_call: TRBD2; v_call: TRBV2; clone_size: .; j_call: TRBJ2-7; cdr3_aa: CASSGLAGGYEQYF; cdr3_nt: TGTGCCAGCTCGGGACTAGCGGGGGGGTACGAGCAGTACTTC
cdr3_length: 11; d_call: TRBD1; v_call: TRBV19; clone_size: .; j_call: TRBJ1-5; cdr3_aa: CASSTGQGSLF; cdr3_nt: TGTGCCAGTAGTACTGGACAGGGGAGCCTTTTT
cdr3_length: 9; d_call: .; v_call: TRBV10-3; clone_size: .; j_call: TRBJ2-1; cdr3_aa: CAIGSEQFF; cdr3_nt: TGTGCCATCGGGAGTGAGCAGTTCTTC
cdr3_length: 15; d_call: .; v_call: TRBV19; clone_size: .; j_call: TRBJ2-2; cdr3_aa: CASSPLGGVTGELFF; cdr3_nt: TGTGCCAGTAGCCCACTAGGGGGGGTCACCGGGGAGCTGTTTTTT
cdr3_length: 16; d_call: TRBD2; v_call: TRBV7-9; clone_size: .; j_call: TRBJ2-7; cdr3_aa: CASSFSGGQPAYEQYF; cdr3_nt: TGTGCCAGCAGCTTTAGCGGGGGTCAACCAGCCTACGAGCAGTACTTC
cdr3_length: 20; d_call: TRBD2; v_call: TRBV27; clone_size: .; j_call: TRBJ2-6; cdr3_aa: CASSSLAGTSAMGGANVLTF; cdr3_nt: TGTGCCAGCAGTTCCCTGGCCGGGACTAGCGCGATGGGTGGGGCCAACGTCCTGACTTTC
cdr3_length: 15; d_call: .; v_call: TRBV19; clone_size: .; j_call: TRBJ1-2; cdr3_aa: CASSIAVRDPYGYTF; cdr3_nt: TGTGCCAGTAGTATAGCCGTCCGAGACCCCTATGGCTACACCTTC
cdr3_length: 14; d_call: TRBD1; v_call: TRBV3-1; clone_size: .; j_call: TRBJ2-5; cdr3_aa: CASSQVRGLETQYF; cdr3_nt: TGTGCCAGCAGCCAAGTCAGGGGGTTGGAGACCCAGTACTTC